Listed below are T cell receptor beta chains from one sample, sequenced in a study of blood T cell repertoires in COVID-19. Method: immunoSEQ multiplex PCR; TCRdb's copy keeps in-frame clones and lacks some. The sample has 130,000 or so clones, under 85% seen once. Sequenced material: peripheral blood. The receptors originated from a human donor in a cohort sampled during active COVID-19. The CDR3 runs from the conserved cysteine through the conserved F or W. Clone sizes are given selectively: once, few, many, or a class where the clone is expanded.

j_call v_call clone_size cdr3_aa
TRBJ1-2 TRBV3-1/TRBV3-2 NA CASSQEPQRWDGYTF
TRBJ2-7 TRBV5-1 NA CASSPLERSSYEQYF
TRBJ1-1 TRBV7-3 NA CASSSIPRAEAFF
TRBJ2-3 TRBV18 NA CASSPQEGESDTQYF
TRBJ2-3 TRBV19 NA CASSTTRSTDTQYF
TRBJ1-4 TRBV5-1 NA CASSHRQGTNEKLFF
TRBJ2-5 TRBV11-2 NA CASSWTSGIETQYF
TRBJ1-2 TRBV30 NA CAWRRERYRLGYTF
TRBJ2-1 TRBV11-3 NA CASSLDRGPYNEQFF
TRBJ2-1 TRBV3-1/TRBV3-2 NA CASSQETGVRYNEQFF
TRBJ1-1 TRBV27 NA CASSLSILGTGSGETEAFF
TRBJ1-6 TRBV6-5 NA CASMKDRINSPLHF
TRBJ2-7 TRBV5-6 NA CASTLRSWDSLSYEQYF
TRBJ2-1 TRBV24-1 NA CATSDIGLYSYNEQFF
TRBJ2-1 TRBV7-9 NA CASSSMGREGRSSYNEQFF
TRBJ1-4 TRBV2 few CASRLTGGSEKLFF
TRBJ1-1 TRBV3-1/TRBV3-2 NA CASSQERGSEAFF
TRBJ2-5 TRBV4-2 few CASSPGTGWQETQYF
TRBJ2-3 TRBV7-7 NA CASSPLAGGTTDTQYF
TRBJ2-3 TRBV24-1 NA CATSGLGTSGTDTQYF
TRBJ2-5 TRBV28 NA CASSQNGLGRETQYF
TRBJ2-1 TRBV7-7 NA CASSLDLASGIYEQFF
TRBJ2-2 TRBV28 NA CASYYGELFF
TRBJ2-1 TRBV7-3 NA CASSQIQAGVGNEQFF
TRBJ2-1 TRBV5-6 NA CASSLTSGSYNEQFF
TRBJ1-3 TRBV19 NA CASSIDWRDYSGNTIYF
TRBJ1-5 TRBV7-2 NA CASSWTDSNQPQHF
TRBJ1-2 TRBV19 few CASSIEGQGIYGYTF
TRBJ1-6 TRBV7-9 NA CASSLIPPGGSPLHF
TRBJ1-5 TRBV7-9 NA CASSPGDRGPNQPQHF
TRBJ1-2 TRBV29-1 once CSVVRATGGANGYTF
TRBJ2-1 TRBV11-1 NA CASSFVGESALEQFF
TRBJ2-7 TRBV5-5 NA CASSFSLYEQYF
TRBJ1-1 TRBV3-1/TRBV3-2 NA CASSQVDTEAFF
TRBJ2-7 TRBV20-1 once CSASREVKSPPEQYF
TRBJ2-3 TRBV7-2 NA CASSLSKRDTQYF
TRBJ1-5 TRBV12-3/TRBV12-4 NA CASSLATNQPQHF
TRBJ2-2 TRBV2 few CASRTITANTGELFF
TRBJ2-6 TRBV3-1/TRBV3-2 once CASSQVAGSRARANVLTF
TRBJ2-7 TRBV20-1 NA CSARGRQTHYF
TRBJ2-1 TRBV3-1/TRBV3-2 NA CASSQVKGLAGFREQFF
TRBJ2-3 TRBV11-2 NA CASSLIGQDPNTQYF
TRBJ2-1 TRBV6-6 NA CASRGTSGSYNEQFF
TRBJ1-4 TRBV30 NA CAWSVWTGATNEKLFF
TRBJ2-1 TRBV11-2 NA CASSPAGTGNNEQFF
TRBJ1-6 TRBV6-5 few CASSLQGLMASPLHF
TRBJ2-7 TRBV7-3 NA CASSKLAGGDEQYF
TRBJ2-3 TRBV19 NA CASSIDRGSDTQYF
TRBJ2-7 TRBV28 NA CASRVGGSYEQYF
TRBJ2-3 TRBV5-1 NA CASSLATSRSTDTQYF
TRBJ1-5 TRBV18 NA CASSPRRQDNQPQHF
TRBJ2-2 TRBV5-1 NA CASSLAGGRSTGELFF
TRBJ1-1 TRBV3-1/TRBV3-2 NA CASSPLPGQGAEAFF
TRBJ1-5 TRBV28 NA CASSFITRGQPQHF